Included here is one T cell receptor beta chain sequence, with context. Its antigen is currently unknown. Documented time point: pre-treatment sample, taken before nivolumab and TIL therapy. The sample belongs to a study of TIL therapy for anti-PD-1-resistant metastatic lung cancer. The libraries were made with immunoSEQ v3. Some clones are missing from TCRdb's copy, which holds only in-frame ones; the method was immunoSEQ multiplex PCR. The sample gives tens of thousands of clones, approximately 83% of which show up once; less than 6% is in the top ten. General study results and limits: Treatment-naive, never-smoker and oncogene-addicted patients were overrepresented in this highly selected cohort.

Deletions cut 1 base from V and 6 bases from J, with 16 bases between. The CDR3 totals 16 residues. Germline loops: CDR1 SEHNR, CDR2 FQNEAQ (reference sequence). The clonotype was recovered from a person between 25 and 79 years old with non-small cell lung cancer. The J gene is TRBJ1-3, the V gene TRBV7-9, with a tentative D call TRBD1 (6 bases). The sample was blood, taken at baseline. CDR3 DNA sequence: TGTGCCAGCAGCTTAGGGGGGGCCACCCCCACAAACACCATATATTTT. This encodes CASSLGGATPTNTIYF.